The source of this TCR beta chain is a study of identical twins. Regarding the study as a whole: These conclusions were based on statistical analysis (cross-sectional, not following the same donors). The study found that models underestimated out-of-frame TCR alpha sharing in monozygotic twins. Because invariant MAIT and iNKT cells could be present, zero-insertion analyses could be partly confounded. There were fewer insertions in abundant cord blood beta clonotypes, but memory repertoires showed no such pattern.

TCRdb processed the 5' RACE reads anew with MiXCR; each CDR3 protein has one entry. The sample includes some 570,000 distinct CDR3 sequences, more than 20% of them seen just once. Germline CDR1 and CDR2: MNHEY and SMNVEV (reference sequence). The V and J ends lost 2 bases and 7 bases, in that order; junction bases with no gene match: 9. The CDR3 length is 16 residues. This clonotype showed up just a few times. The antigen is undetermined. The same data also went into a second study, on yellow fever vaccine responses in identical twins.

The source is a woman between 18 and 30 years old in good health. Sample: CD4+ T cells sorted from blood. The chain uses TRBV27 and TRBJ2-1; 9 bases line up with TRBD2. The chain's CDR3 is CASSLRASGEGNEQFF. The CDR3 DNA reads TGTGCCAGCAGTTTAAGGGCTAGCGGGGAAGGAAATGAGCAGTTCTTC.